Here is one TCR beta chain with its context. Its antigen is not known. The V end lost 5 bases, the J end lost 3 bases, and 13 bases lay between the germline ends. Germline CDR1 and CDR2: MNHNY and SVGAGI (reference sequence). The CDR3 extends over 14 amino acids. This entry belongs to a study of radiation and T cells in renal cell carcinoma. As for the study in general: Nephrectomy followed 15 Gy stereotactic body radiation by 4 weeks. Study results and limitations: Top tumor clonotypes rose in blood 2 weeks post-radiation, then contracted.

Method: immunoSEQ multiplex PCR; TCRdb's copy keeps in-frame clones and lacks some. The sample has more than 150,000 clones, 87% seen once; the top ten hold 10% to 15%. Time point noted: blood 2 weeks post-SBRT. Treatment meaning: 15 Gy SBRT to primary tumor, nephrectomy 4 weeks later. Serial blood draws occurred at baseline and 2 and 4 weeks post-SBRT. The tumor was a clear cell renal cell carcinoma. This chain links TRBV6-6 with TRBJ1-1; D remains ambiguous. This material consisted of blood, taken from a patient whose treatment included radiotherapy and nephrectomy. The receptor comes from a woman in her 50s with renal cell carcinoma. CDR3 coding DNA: TGTGCCAGCAGTGCCGGAGGCCCGGACACTGAAGCTTTCTTT. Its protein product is CASSAGGPDTEAFF.